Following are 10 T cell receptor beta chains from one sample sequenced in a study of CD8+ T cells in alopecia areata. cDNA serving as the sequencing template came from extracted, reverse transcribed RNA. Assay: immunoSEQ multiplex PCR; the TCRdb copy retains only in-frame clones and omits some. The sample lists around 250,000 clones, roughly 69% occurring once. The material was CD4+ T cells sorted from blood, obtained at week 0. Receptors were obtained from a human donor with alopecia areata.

CDR3 protein: CASSPDRVGIQYF. Here the CDR3 DNA reads TGTGCCAGCAGCCCCGACAGGGTGGGCATTCAGTACTTC. This chain connects TRBV7-8 to TRBJ2-4; 7 bases match TRBD1. Trimming took 5 bases from V and 9 from J; bases not matched to a gene: 7. Germline assignment: CDR1 SGHVS and CDR2 FQNEAQ. The CDR3 consists of 13 residues.

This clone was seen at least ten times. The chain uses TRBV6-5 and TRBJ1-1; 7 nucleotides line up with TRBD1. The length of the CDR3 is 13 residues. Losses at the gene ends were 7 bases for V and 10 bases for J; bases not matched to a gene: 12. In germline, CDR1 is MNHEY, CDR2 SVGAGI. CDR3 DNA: TGTGCCAGCACCCCCCATGGCCCAGGGGGAGCTTTCTTT. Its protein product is CASTPHGPGGAFF.

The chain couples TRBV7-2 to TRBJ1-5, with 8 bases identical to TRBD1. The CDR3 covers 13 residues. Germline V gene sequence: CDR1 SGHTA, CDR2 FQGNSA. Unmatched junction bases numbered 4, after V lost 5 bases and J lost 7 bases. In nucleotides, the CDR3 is TGTGCCAGCAGCATAAACAGGGGGCAGCCCCAGCATTTT. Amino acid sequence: CASSINRGQPQHF. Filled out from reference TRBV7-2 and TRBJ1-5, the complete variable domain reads GAGVSQSPSNKVTEKGKDVELRCDPISGHTALYWYRQSLGQGLEFLIYFQGNSAPDKSGLPSDRFSAERTGGSVSTLTIQRTQQEDSAVYLCASSINRGQPQHFGDGTRLSIL.

CDR3 bases: TGTGCCAGCAACACAGGGCTTAACACTGAAGCTTTCTTT. As protein: CASNTGLNTEAFF. The chain combines TRBV2 with TRBJ1-1; D is possibly TRBD1 (6 bases). Germline CDR1 and CDR2: SNHLY and FYNNEI. V lost 7 bases, J lost 2 bases, and 11 bases lay in between. The CDR3 has 13 amino acids.

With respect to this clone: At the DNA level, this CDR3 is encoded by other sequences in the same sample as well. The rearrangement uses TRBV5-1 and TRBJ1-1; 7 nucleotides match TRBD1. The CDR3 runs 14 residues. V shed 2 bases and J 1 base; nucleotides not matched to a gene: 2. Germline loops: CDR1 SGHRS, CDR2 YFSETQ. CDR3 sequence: CASSFNRGNTEAFF. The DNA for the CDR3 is TGCGCCAGCAGCTTTAACAGGGGGAACACTGAAGCTTTCTTT.

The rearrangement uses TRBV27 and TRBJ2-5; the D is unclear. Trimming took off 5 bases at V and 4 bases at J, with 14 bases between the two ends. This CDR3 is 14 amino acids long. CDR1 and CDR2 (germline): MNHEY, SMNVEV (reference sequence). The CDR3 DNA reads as TGTGCCAGCAGTCCAGGTTGGGGATCAGAGACCCAGTACTTC. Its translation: CASSPGWGSETQYF.

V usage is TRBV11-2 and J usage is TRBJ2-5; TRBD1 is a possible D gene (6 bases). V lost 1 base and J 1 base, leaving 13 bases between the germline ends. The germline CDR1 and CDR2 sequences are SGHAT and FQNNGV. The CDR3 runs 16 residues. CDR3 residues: CASSLGGWTAQETQYF. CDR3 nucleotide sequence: TGTGCCAGCAGCTTAGGGGGCTGGACAGCCCAAGAGACCCAGTACTTC.

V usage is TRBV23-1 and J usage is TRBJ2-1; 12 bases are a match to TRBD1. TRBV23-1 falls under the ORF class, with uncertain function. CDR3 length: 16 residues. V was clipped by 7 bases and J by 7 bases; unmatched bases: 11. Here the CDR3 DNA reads TGCGCCAGCAACGGACCCGGGACAGGGGGCGGGAATGAGCAGTTCTTC. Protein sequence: CASNGPGTGGGNEQFF.

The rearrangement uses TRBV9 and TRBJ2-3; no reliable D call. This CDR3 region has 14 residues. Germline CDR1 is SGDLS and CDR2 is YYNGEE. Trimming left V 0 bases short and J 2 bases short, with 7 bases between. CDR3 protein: CASSVETATDTQYF. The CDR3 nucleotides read TGTGCCAGCAGCGTAGAGACCGCCACAGATACGCAGTATTTT.

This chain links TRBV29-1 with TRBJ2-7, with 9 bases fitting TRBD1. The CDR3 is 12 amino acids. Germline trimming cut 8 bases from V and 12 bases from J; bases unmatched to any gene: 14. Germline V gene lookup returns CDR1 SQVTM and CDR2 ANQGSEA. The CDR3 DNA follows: TGCAGCTCCTCGGGACAGGGACAAGAGGTGTACTTC. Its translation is CSSSGQGQEVYF.